The clone carrying this T cell receptor (beta chain) showed up just a few times. This entry comes from a study of blood T cell repertoires in COVID-19. For the study at large: Donors in the United States, Italy and Spain gave samples during acute or convalescent COVID-19. PBMCs, B-cell-depleted T cells, or T cells were the source of the cDNA or gDNA that made up the material.

The CDR3 is 17 residues long. In germline, CDR1 is MRHNA, CDR2 SNTAGT. Trimming took 6 bases from V and 1 from J; bases not matched to a gene: 8. As handled by the study authors: Estimated nucleated cell counts came from reference gene primer amplification. Profiled with immunoSEQ multiplex PCR; TCRdb holds only in-frame clones, not every one. The D gene and trimming were derived from the DNA, and the V and J assignments and clone size from that table. The sample consists of some 110,000 clones, about 83% of them appearing once. The chain couples TRBV6-4 to TRBJ2-6, with TRBD1 matching over 8 bases. The sequence was obtained from a man in his sixties or seventies with acute or convalescent COVID-19. Sequencing was done on a sample of peripheral blood. DNA for the CDR3: TGTGCCAGCAGCGAGACAGGGGTACTTTCTGGGGCCAACGTCCTGACTTTC. This gives the protein CASSETGVLSGANVLTF.